These T cell receptor beta chains were read from a single sample in a study of cytomegalovirus exposure and HLA in healthy donors. Produced via immunoSEQ multiplex PCR; TCRdb's table is partial and in-frame only. The sample has around 130,000 clones, and its top ten clones hold around 1.5%. The source material was PBMCs. These receptors all come from a woman in her thirties or forties in good health and CMV-seronegative. The CDR3 runs from the conserved cysteine through the conserved F or W. Fields, in order: clone size, V gene, J gene, D gene, CDR3 DNA, CDR3 protein. D genes are given only for firm matches. Not every row has a clone size; where given, it reads once, few, many or a size class.

>-|TRBV9|TRBJ2-3|TRBD1
TGTGCCAGCAGCGTCCAGGGGGCAGATACGCAGTATTTT
CASSVQGADTQYF
>-|TRBV7-3|TRBJ1-6|-
TGTGCCAGCAGCTTAACTAAGGGGAAAACACCCCTCCACTTT
CASSLTKGKTPLHF
>-|TRBV28|TRBJ2-5|TRBD2
TGTGCCAGCAGTTTAACTAGCGGGGGGGTAGAGACCCAGTACTTC
CASSLTSGGVETQYF
>-|TRBV19|TRBJ2-1|TRBD2
TGTGCCAGTAGGGGACTAGCGGGGATTAGCTCCTACAATGAGCAGTTCTTC
CASRGLAGISSYNEQFF
>medium-sized|TRBV28|TRBJ2-7|-
TGTGCCAGCAGCCGAACTGTGGGCGACAGCTCCTACGAGCAGTACTTC
CASSRTVGDSSYEQYF
>-|TRBV5-1|TRBJ1-6|-
TGCGCCAGCAGCAGGGACATTAATTCACCCCTCCACTTT
CASSRDINSPLHF
>-|TRBV7-2|TRBJ2-5|-
TGTGCCAGCAGCTTAGTTAGAGAGACCCAGTACTTC
CASSLVRETQYF
>-|TRBV5-4|TRBJ2-5|-
TGTGCCAGCAGCCCCCGACAGGCCGAGGAGACCCAGTACTTC
CASSPRQAEETQYF
>-|TRBV7-9|TRBJ2-5|-
TGTGCCAGCAGCTTCAGGGGTGAGGAGACCCAGTACTTC
CASSFRGEETQYF
>-|TRBV10-3|TRBJ2-5|TRBD2
TGTGCCATCAGTGAGTCTAGAAGCGGGGGTTCGTCCCAGTACTTC
CAISESRSGGSSQYF
>-|TRBV7-6|TRBJ1-3|-
TGTGCCAGCAGCTTACTCGCAGGCTCCGGCTCGGGAAACACCATATATTTT
CASSLLAGSGSGNTIYF
>-|TRBV9|TRBJ1-6|-
TGTGCCAGCAGCCCGAGGGCCGATTCACCCCTCCACTTT
CASSPRADSPLHF
>-|TRBV19|TRBJ2-7|-
TGTGCCTCCAGTATCACAGGATCCTACGAGCAGTACTTC
CASSITGSYEQYF
>-|TRBV9|TRBJ2-3|TRBD2
TGTGCCAGCAGCCCCGGAATAGCGGGGAGCACAGATACGCAGTATTTT
CASSPGIAGSTDTQYF
>-|TRBV18|TRBJ1-2|-
TGTGCCAGCTCATCATCAGCTAAGGAGCATGGCTACACCTTC
CASSSSAKEHGYTF
>-|TRBV29-1|TRBJ2-5|TRBD2
TGCAGCGGGACTAGCGGGATCCAAGAGACCCAGTACTTC
CSGTSGIQETQYF
>-|TRBV7-9|TRBJ2-5|TRBD2
TGTGCCAGCAGCCTCCGGGGGGAAGAGACCCAGTACTTC
CASSLRGEETQYF